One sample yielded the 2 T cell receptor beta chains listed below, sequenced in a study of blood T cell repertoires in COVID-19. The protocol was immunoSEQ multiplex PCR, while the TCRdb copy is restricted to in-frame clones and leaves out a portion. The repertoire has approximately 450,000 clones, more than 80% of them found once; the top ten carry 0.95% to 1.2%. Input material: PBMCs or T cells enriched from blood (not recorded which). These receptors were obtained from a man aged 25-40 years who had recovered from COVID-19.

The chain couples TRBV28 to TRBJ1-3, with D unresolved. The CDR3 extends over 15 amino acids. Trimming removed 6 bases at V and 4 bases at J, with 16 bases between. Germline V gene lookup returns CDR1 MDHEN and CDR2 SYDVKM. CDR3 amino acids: CASSLDTAGGNTIYF. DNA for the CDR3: TGTGCCAGCAGCCTTGACACCGCCGGCGGAAACACCATATATTTT.

The DNA of the CDR3 is TGTGCCTGGAGTCCGGGTCTCTCTGGAAACACCATATATTTT. This encodes CAWSPGLSGNTIYF. The chain has TRBV30 and TRBJ1-3, with no clear D. Germline V lookup: CDR1 GTSNPN, CDR2 SVGIG (reference sequence). V lost 2 bases and J lost 0, with 8 bases in between. This CDR3 region has 14 residues.